This entry features one TCR beta chain sequence. TCRdb keeps only in-frame clones here, not all; method: immunoSEQ multiplex PCR. In the table there are about 160,000 clones, 70% to 85% of which are singletons. This entry belongs to a study of cytotoxic CD8 clonotypes in ibrutinib-treated CLL. The authors obtained approximately 2 micrograms of genomic DNA from cryopreserved PBMCs for TCR beta libraries. The CDR3 runs to 15 residues. V lost 2 bases to trimming and J lost 1 base, with 12 bases between them. CDR1 and CDR2 (germline): KGHSH, LQKENI. J is TRBJ2-7 and V is TRBV18, with D perhaps TRBD1 or TRBD2 (5 bases each). The source was PBMCs, collected after 12 months of ibrutinib treatment. This clonotype was obtained from a human donor with chronic lymphocytic leukemia. Written as DNA, the CDR3 is TGTGCCAGCTCACCAGGGGACGGACTTTCCTACGAGCAGTACTTC. Its protein product is CASSPGDGLSYEQYF. Looking up the rest from reference TRBV18 and TRBJ2-7 gives the full variable domain: NAGVMQNPRHLVRRRGQEARLRCSPMKGHSHVYWYRQLPEEGLKFMVYLQKENIIDESGMPKERFSAEFPKEGPSILRIQQVVRGDSAAYFCASSPGDGLSYEQYFGPGTRLTVT.